Below are 21 T cell receptor beta chains sequenced from a single sample in a study of a mutant IDH1 vaccine in newly diagnosed glioma (dated by TCRdb to 2020 to 2022). Which antigens these TCRs recognize remains unknown. To prepare the library, the immunoSEQ multiplex PCR assay was applied. The source is immuneACCESS, and TCRdb retained only in-frame sequences with V and J called. Part of the clones is not carried over; for the studies checked, unresolved V genes explain less than half of this, and the remainder is unexplained. The sample data list approximately 67,000 clones, and approximately 80% of these were observed just once. 10% to 15% of the sample goes to the ten largest clones. The sample's time point label, in plain terms: week 23, last vaccination. Each vaccine dose, consisting of 300 ug of a 20-mer mutant IDH1 peptide in Montanide, was administered subcutaneously with topical imiquimod.

The specimen was PBMCs, collected from a glioma patient whose treatment included an IDH1 peptide vaccine. These TCRs come from a man aged 18 to 35 with glioma.

The gene calls are TRBV27 and TRBJ2-2; 7 bases map to TRBD1. The J segment lost 8 bases and the V segment lost 4 bases, leaving 7 bases of the junction unmatched. CDR1 and CDR2 from the germline V gene are MNHEY and SMNVEV (reference sequence). The CDR3 length is 14 residues. In DNA, the CDR3 is TGTGCCAGCAGTTACGAGGGGGCTTCGGGGGAGCTGTTTTTT. Encoded protein: CASSYEGASGELFF.

The V and J genes are TRBV7-8 and TRBJ1-3; D is ambiguous. Germline loops: CDR1 SGHVS, CDR2 FQNEAQ. The CDR3 loop spans 14 amino acids. Trimming stripped 5 bases from V and 8 bases from J, with 16 bases between. CDR3 residues: CASSPSSGFDTIYF. CDR3 DNA sequence: TGTGCCAGCAGCCCCTCGAGTGGGTTTGACACCATATATTTT.

The J gene is TRBJ2-7, the V gene TRBV7-9; 11 nucleotides match TRBD1. CDR3 length equals 15 residues. The ends lost 5 bases at V and 2 bases at J; junction bases unmatched: 5. From germline, CDR1 is SEHNR and CDR2 FQNEAQ (reference sequence). The CDR3 spells CASSPRTGGPYEQYF. CDR3 in DNA: TGTGCCAGCAGCCCACGGACAGGGGGCCCCTACGAGCAGTACTTC.

The chain carries TRBV6-6 and TRBJ1-5, with D unclear. Germline values: CDR1 MNHNY, CDR2 SVGAGI (reference sequence). Deletions cut 7 bases from V and 2 bases from J, with 9 bases between. The CDR3 extends over 13 amino acids. DNA of the CDR3: TGTGCCAGCATTAAGTTGGGCAATCAGCCCCAGCATTTT. This codes for CASIKLGNQPQHF.

The J gene is TRBJ1-2, the V gene TRBV30, with a possible D match to TRBD1 (6 bases). V lost 2 bases and J 0 bases, leaving 10 bases between the germline ends. Germline-derived CDR1 and CDR2 are GTSNPN and SVGIG (reference sequence). CDR3 length: 14 residues. The CDR3 here is CAWSSGQPNYGYTF. The CDR3 DNA reads TGTGCCTGGAGTTCCGGACAGCCTAACTATGGCTACACCTTC.

The V gene is TRBV7-9, the J gene TRBJ2-3, with D perhaps TRBD1 (5 bases). The CDR3 is 16 amino acids. The V end lost 7 bases, the J end lost 1 base, and 18 bases lay between the germline ends. Germline V CDR1 and CDR2: SEHNR, FQNEAQ (reference sequence). CDR3: CASNLGRASGTDTQYF. The CDR3 nucleotides are TGTGCCAGCAACCTGGGCAGGGCTTCGGGCACAGATACGCAGTATTTT.

The rearrangement links TRBV10-3 to TRBJ2-1, with 11 bases identical to TRBD2. The CDR3 has 14 residues. The germline V gene encodes CDR1 ENHRY and CDR2 SYGVKD. The J segment lost 5 bases and the V segment lost 4 bases, leaving 1 base of the junction unmatched. The CDR3 is CAISVAGGDNEQFF. The CDR3 region has the DNA TGTGCCATCAGTGTAGCGGGAGGGGACAATGAGCAGTTCTTC.

The rearrangement joins TRBV30 to TRBJ1-1; 8 bases are shared with TRBD1. Germline assignment: CDR1 GTSNPN and CDR2 SVGIG (reference sequence). The V segment lost 8 bases and the J segment 0 bases; nucleotides outside the gene matches: 11. CDR3 length equals 15 residues. The CDR3 region has the DNA TGTGCCGGGCGGACAGGGAGGAATATGAACACTGAAGCTTTCTTT. Translation gives CAGRTGRNMNTEAFF.

The genes are TRBV30 and TRBJ2-1; weak D call: TRBD1 (6 bases). The germline V and J ends were trimmed by 4 bases and 7 bases, with 17 bases remaining between them. The CDR3 covers 14 residues. CDR1 and CDR2 (germline): GTSNPN, SVGIG (reference sequence). CDR3 amino acids: CAWTRQDLGNEQFF. CDR3 nucleotide sequence: TGTGCCTGGACGAGACAGGACCTTGGGAATGAGCAGTTCTTC. Looking up the rest from reference TRBV30 and TRBJ2-1 gives the full variable domain: SQTIHQWPATLVQPVGSPLSLECTVEGTSNPNLYWYRQAAGRGLQLLFYSVGIGQISSEVPQNLSASRPQDRQFILSSKKLLLSDSGFYLCAWTRQDLGNEQFFGPGTRLTVL.

This chain connects TRBV29-1 to TRBJ2-2; 7 nucleotides match TRBD2. CDR3 size: 12 residues. Germline CDR1 reads SQVTM; CDR2 reads ANQGSEA. The trim removed 7 bases at V and 6 bases at J, leaving 5 bases unmatched. The CDR3 bases are TGCAGCGGGAGACTAGCAGCCGGGGAGCTGTTTTTT. Protein: CSGRLAAGELFF.

The chain couples TRBV9 to TRBJ1-2; the D gene is possibly TRBD1 (5 bases). Trimming left V 1 base short and J 6 bases short, with 16 bases between. Germline CDR1 is SGDLS and CDR2 is YYNGEE. The CDR3 covers 15 residues. The CDR3 nucleotides are TGTGCCAGCAGCGTATCAAGGGGAGGGGTGCATGGCTACACCTTC. Its translation is CASSVSRGGVHGYTF.

This clone was counted a few times. The genes are TRBV5-8 and TRBJ2-5; D is uncertain. The length of the CDR3 is 13 residues. V was trimmed by 7 bases and J by 4 bases, leaving 14 bases between them. Germline V gives CDR1 SGHTS, CDR2 YDEGEE. The DNA of the CDR3 is TGTGCCAGCTCCTGGGCAGGCAGAGAGACCCAGTACTTC. It translates to CASSWAGRETQYF.

The V and J genes are TRBV6-6 and TRBJ1-1; D uncertain. Germline CDR1 reads MNHNY; CDR2 reads SVGAGI (reference sequence). Trimming took 7 bases from V and 1 from J, leaving 10 bases between them. The CDR3 has 13 residues. The CDR3 DNA reads TGTGCCAGCACCCTAGACGGGAACACTGAAGCTTTCTTT. This translates into CASTLDGNTEAFF.

The chain recombines TRBV5-4 with TRBJ1-4, with D unresolved. The germline V gene encodes CDR1 SGHNT and CDR2 YYREEE (reference sequence). V was clipped by 4 bases and J by 5 bases, with 15 bases between them. The CDR3 extends over 15 amino acids. The CDR3 DNA follows: TGTGCCAGCAGCAACCGTCTGGGCAGCAATGAAAAACTGTTTTTT. This encodes CASSNRLGSNEKLFF.

The rearrangement joins TRBV10-3 to TRBJ1-5; D is perhaps TRBD1 (5 bases). The V end lost 2 bases, the J end lost 5 bases, and 13 bases lay between the germline ends. The CDR3 runs to 15 residues. Looked up from germline, CDR1 is ENHRY and CDR2 is SYGVKD. The CDR3 DNA reads as TGTGCCATCAGTGAGGGGGCTGAAGGGCATCAGCCCCAGCATTTT. It codes for CAISEGAEGHQPQHF.

The CDR3 spells CASSRPGQGKYGYTF. CDR3 nucleotides: TGTGCCAGCAGTCGGCCGGGACAGGGAAAATATGGCTACACCTTC. The J gene is TRBJ1-2, the V gene TRBV28; 9 bases line up with TRBD1. The CDR3 is made up of 15 amino acids. Trimming removed 5 bases from V and 5 bases from J; junction bases left unmatched: 9. Per the germline V gene, CDR1 is MDHEN and CDR2 is SYDVKM.

V gene TRBV6-1 combines with J gene TRBJ2-1, with a possible D match to TRBD2 (6 bases). CDR3 size: 16 residues. With 4 bases removed from V and 1 base from J, the gap between germline ends came to 14 bases. Germline lookup yields CDR1 MNHNS and CDR2 SASEGT. This CDR3 is CASSGSVGLSYNEQFF. DNA for the CDR3: TGTGCCAGCAGTGGGAGCGTGGGACTGTCCTACAATGAGCAGTTCTTC.

The chain employs TRBV28 and TRBJ2-2; TRBD1 or TRBD2 may be the D gene (5 bases each). The CDR3 covers 15 residues. Germline CDR1 is MDHEN and CDR2 is SYDVKM. Trimming took 6 bases from V and 2 from J, leaving 13 bases between them. The CDR3 DNA is TGTGCCAGCAGCCCGGGGCCAACAAACACCGGGGAGCTGTTTTTT. This translates into CASSPGPTNTGELFF.

The rearrangement uses TRBV9 and TRBJ1-2; TRBD1 is a possible D gene (6 bases). Trimming shortened V by 4 bases and J by 4 bases, and 20 bases separated the two germline ends. The CDR3 totals 16 residues. CDR1 and CDR2 from the germline V gene are SGDLS and YYNGEE. The CDR3 sequence is CASSHSGGLGSYGYTF. The CDR3 DNA is TGTGCCAGCAGCCACTCTGGGGGGCTGGGGAGCTATGGCTACACCTTC.

Written as DNA, the CDR3 is TGTGCCAGTAACCCTGACCCAGGGGGCTATAGTGAGCAGTACTTC. Encoded protein: CASNPDPGGYSEQYF. The V gene is TRBV19, the J gene TRBJ2-7; 8 nucleotides line up with TRBD1. The CDR3 is 15 amino acids. Germline CDR1 LNHDA, CDR2 SQIVND (reference sequence). V dropped 7 bases and J dropped 7; count of bases not matched to a gene: 15.

The CDR3 reads CASSMGGRSGKTQYF. CDR3 in DNA: TGTGCCAGTAGTATGGGGGGCCGGTCTGGAAAGACCCAGTACTTC. The V gene is TRBV19, the J gene TRBJ2-5; either TRBD1 or TRBD2 may supply D (6 bases each). The CDR3 contains 15 residues. V was pared by 3 bases and J by 6 bases, with 17 bases between. Germline V gene data show CDR1 as LNHDA and CDR2 as SQIVND (reference sequence).